The 2 T cell receptor beta chains presented below share a single source sample, sequenced in a study of blood T cell repertoires in COVID-19 (dated by TCRdb to 2020 to 2022). Library preparation was by the immunoSEQ multiplex PCR assay. TCRdb carries this immuneACCESS record with in-frame sequences only. Its versions omit some clonotypes, under half of them owing to an unresolved V gene in the studies checked, with the rest unexplained. The sample contains about 47,000 clones, over 85% of them found a single time. The ten biggest clones cover roughly 10% of the sample. The sequenced sample consisted of peripheral blood. The receptors stem from a man older than 75 with active or convalescent COVID-19.

J is TRBJ2-7 and V is TRBV7-2, with 9 nucleotides matching TRBD2. The V segment lost 5 bases and the J segment 7 bases; nucleotides outside the gene matches: 9. The CDR3 length is 14 residues. The germline gives CDR1 SGHTA, CDR2 FQGNSA. DNA of the CDR3: TGTGCCAGCAGCGGTTTAGCGGGAGTGGGGGAGCAGTACTTC. Its protein is CASSGLAGVGEQYF.

This clone was detected only once. The CDR3 sequence is CASSIQPDSDTQYF. The CDR3 nucleotides read TGTGCCAGCAGCATACAGCCGGATTCCGATACGCAGTATTTT. The chain has TRBV9 and TRBJ2-3; D gene unclear. Deletions cut 4 bases from V and 6 bases from J, with 15 bases between. Looked up from germline, CDR1 is SGDLS and CDR2 is YYNGEE. This CDR3 region has 14 residues.